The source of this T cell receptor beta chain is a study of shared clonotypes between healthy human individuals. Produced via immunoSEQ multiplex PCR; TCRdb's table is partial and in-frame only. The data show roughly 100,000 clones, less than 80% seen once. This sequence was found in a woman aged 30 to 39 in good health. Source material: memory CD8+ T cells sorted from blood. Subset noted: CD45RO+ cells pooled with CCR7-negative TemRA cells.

CDR3 sequence (DNA): TGTGCCAGCAGCTTAATAGGAAGCGGGAAGACAGATACGCAGTATTTT. This gives the protein CASSLIGSGKTDTQYF. This rearrangement joins TRBV7-2 to TRBJ2-3; 7 nucleotides agree with TRBD2. V shed 2 bases and J 3 bases; nucleotides not matched to a gene: 8. Germline lookup yields CDR1 SGHTA and CDR2 FQGNSA. The CDR3 sequence is 16 residues long.